The present T cell receptor beta chain was sequenced within a study of CD8+ T cells in alopecia areata. Looking at the study overall: Tofacitinib lasted 6 to 18 months, then 6 months off drug. Treated patients were scored for severity by percent of scalp affected.

In the case of this clone: The antigen is not known.

The V gene lost 3 bases and the J gene lost 5 bases, with 10 bases spanning the gap. The CDR3 has 14 amino acids. Germline V CDR1 and CDR2: SNHLY, FYNNEI. cDNA prepared by RNA extraction and subsequent reverse transcription served as the template for sequencing. Profiled with immunoSEQ multiplex PCR; TCRdb holds only in-frame clones, not every one. The sample has about 210,000 clones; more than 45% are singletons. Specified treatment: oral pan-JAK inhibitor, 5-10 mg twice daily. The study, taken as a whole, reports: Tofacitinib delivered significant drops in scalp clonality and in expanded CD8+ clones among the top 100. Scalp and blood samples kept many expanded lesional clones throughout tofacitinib.

Sequenced material: CD4+ T cells sorted from blood, taken at week 4, from a patient treated with tofacitinib. This TCR derives from a human donor with alopecia areata. The rearrangement joins TRBV2 to TRBJ2-2; D possibly corresponds to TRBD2 (6 bases). This chain's CDR3 is CASSEQGGTGELFF. CDR3 in DNA: TGTGCCAGCAGTGAGCAGGGAGGAACCGGGGAGCTGTTTTTT.